This TCR beta chain was recorded in a study of identical twins. Details on this clonotype: Its antigen is unidentified.

Healthy Caucasians made up all donors. TCRdb analysed the 5' RACE reads with MiXCR anew, one entry per CDR3 protein. The table records more than 600,000 distinct CDR3 sequences, 15% to 20% of them present only once. With 0 bases clipped from V and 3 bases from J, the junction kept 1 base outside the gene matches. The CDR3 covers 16 residues. Germline-derived CDR1 and CDR2 are LGHNA and YSLEER. Study findings and constraints: Insertion counts were lower in abundant cord blood beta clonotypes, a trend that memory repertoires did not show.

These data were likewise used in another study, on T cells expressing NK-cell markers. That source adds: Cells sorted as CD3+CD56+NKG2C+, CD3+CD56+NKG2C- and CD3+CD56-NKG2C+ T cells supplied the TCR beta repertoires. Evidence did not settle whether expanded NKG2C+ T cell clones targeted HCMV.

The chain employs TRBV4-3 and TRBJ2-1; 11 bases are a match to TRBD2. The specimen was PBMCs. The TCR comes from a woman younger than 35 in good health. The DNA for the CDR3 is TGCGCCAGCAGCCAAGATGGACTAGCGGGCTACAATGAGCAGTTCTTC. This sequence encodes CASSQDGLAGYNEQFF.